This T cell receptor beta chain derives from a study of vaccination effects on CD4 cells after COVID-19. On the study more broadly: Vaccine administered to participants consisted of two doses of either BNT162b2 or mRNA-1273.

Sequenced by immunoSEQ multiplex PCR; TCRdb stores in-frame clones only, minus some. The sample lists tens of thousands of clones; about 75% were seen once. On this clone itself: Its specificity is unknown.

The study, taken as a whole, reports: Clonal contraction was marked in infection- and vaccine-induced clones late after vaccination.

Antigen-specific CD4+ T cell clonotypes were called by their expansion after viral peptide-pool culture in ViraFEST. Cells that had been cultured for roughly 9 days were the source of isolated CD4+ T cells. No vaccinee had earlier SARS-CoV-2 infection, and nucleocapsid antibodies were negative. For each well, 1.5 million to 2.5 million PBMC were cultured with 10 IU/ml IL-2 and around 10 ug/ml peptides. Cells had half their medium changed to IL-2 medium on days 3 and 7. Germline CDR1 LNHDA, CDR2 SQIVND (reference sequence). The CDR3 loop spans 14 amino acids. V shed 3 bases and J shed 0 bases, with 9 bases lying between them.

V and J are TRBV19 and TRBJ2-7, with a tentative D call TRBD2 (5 bases). The sequencing used CD4+ T cells from PBMCs cultured with HCoV-NL63 spike peptides, collected before COVID-19 vaccination. The sequence was collected from a human donor who received a COVID-19 vaccine. The CDR3 DNA is TGTGCCAGTAGTATGGGCGGGCACTCCTACGAGCAGTACTTC. Its protein product is CASSMGGHSYEQYF.